One sample yielded the 30 T cell receptor beta chains listed below, sequenced in a study of regulatory T cells in long-lasting Graves disease. The authors built TCR beta libraries using iRepertoire HTBI primers and Arm-PCR of CDR3 regions. One entry per CDR3 protein, called by TCRdb with MiXCR from the multiplex PCR reads. The repertoire holds under 450,000 distinct CDR3 sequences, with about 11% as singletons. Time point here: newly diagnosed GD, antithyroid drugs for less than 3 months. After RNA was extracted from PBMCs, the TCR library was made from it. The same data also contributed to another study, on T cells in Graves' hyperthyroidism and ophthalmopathy.

Sample: peripheral blood mononuclear cells (PBMCs), taken at new diagnosis, from a patient treated with antithyroid drugs. Every receptor here comes from a woman younger than 35 with Graves disease.

Remarks on this clonotype: This sequence may be a read error, since a much larger clone differs from it by one base. This CDR3 is CAGSQTGTGGEKLFF. In DNA, the CDR3 is TGTGCCGGCAGTCAAACCGGGACAGGTGGCGAAAAACTGTTTTTT. The gene calls are TRBV12-3 or TRBV12-4 and TRBJ1-4, with 8 nucleotides matching TRBD1. The CDR3 is 15 residues long.

This clonotype has ten or more counts. V gene TRBV27 combines with J gene TRBJ2-2; TRBD2 matches at 7 bases. CDR3 length equals 16 residues. CDR1 is MNHEY and CDR2 is SMNVEV in the germline V gene (reference sequence). With 0 bases clipped from V and 5 bases from J, the junction kept 6 bases outside the gene matches. CDR3 sequence reads: CASSLSMGGGTGELFF. DNA for the CDR3: TGTGCCAGCAGTTTATCGATGGGGGGAGGGACCGGGGAGCTGTTTTTT.

This clonotype was observed many times. This chain connects TRBV24-1 to TRBJ2-3; 7 bases align to TRBD2. Germline CDR1 reads KGHDR; CDR2 reads SFDVKD. Germline trimming cut 7 bases from V and 1 base from J; bases unmatched to any gene: 4. The CDR3 has 14 residues. The CDR3 region is CATSRDYRTDTQYF. The CDR3 nucleotides are TGTGCCACCAGCCGGGACTACCGCACAGATACGCAGTATTTT.

V usage is TRBV6-1 and J usage is TRBJ1-2; TRBD1 matches 7 bases. The CDR3 contains 15 residues. Looked up from germline, CDR1 is MNHNS and CDR2 is SASEGT. V was pared by 6 bases and J by 7 bases, with 14 bases of the junction left unmatched. CDR3 bases: TGTGCCAGCAGGCAAGCCGGGACAGAAGCCCTTGGCTACACCTTC. Translation gives CASRQAGTEALGYTF.

This clonotype came up many times. This chain uses TRBV11-3 with TRBJ1-5, with a possible D match to TRBD1 (5 bases). The germline V and J ends were trimmed by 1 base and 0 bases, with 7 bases remaining between them. The CDR3 extends over 15 amino acids. The V gene's germline CDR1 is SGHNT and CDR2 YENEEA. The CDR3 loop reads CASSLGGDSNQPQHF. In nucleotides, the CDR3 is TGTGCCAGCAGCTTAGGAGGGGATAGCAATCAGCCCCAGCATTTT.

The rearrangement joins TRBV7-9 to TRBJ1-1, with D maybe TRBD1 (5 bases). CDR3 length equals 15 residues. Germline CDR1 is SEHNR and CDR2 is FQNEAQ (reference sequence). V lost 3 bases and J 1 base, leaving 12 bases between the germline ends. The CDR3 region is CASSFRPQGNTEAFF. The CDR3 DNA reads as TGTGCCAGCAGCTTCCGGCCCCAGGGGAACACTGAAGCTTTCTTT.

V gene TRBV30 combines with J gene TRBJ1-2; D is ambiguous. Trimming stripped 2 bases from V and 6 bases from J, with 13 bases between. Germline CDR1 GTSNPN, CDR2 SVGIG (reference sequence). CDR3 length: 13 residues. This CDR3 reads CAWSRTLVDGYTF. In nucleotides, the CDR3 is TGTGCCTGGAGTAGGACCCTGGTGGATGGCTACACCTTC.

V and J are TRBV9 and TRBJ2-3; no reliable D call. Germline V CDR1 and CDR2: SGDLS, YYNGEE. The CDR3 length is 13 residues. V was pared by 2 bases and J by 5 bases, with 9 bases between. DNA of the CDR3: TGTGCCAGCAGCGTGACTTCCGGAGATACGCAGTATTTT. Protein product: CASSVTSGDTQYF.

This clonotype came up a few times. The chain employs TRBV27 and TRBJ2-7; D tentatively reads TRBD1 or TRBD2 (5 bases each). The CDR3 is 16 amino acids. V was shortened by 0 bases and J by 0 bases, with 12 bases between the two germline ends. Looked up from germline, CDR1 is MNHEY and CDR2 is SMNVEV (reference sequence). The CDR3 protein is CASSLSGGRSSYEQYF. CDR3 sequence (DNA): TGTGCCAGCAGTTTATCTGGGGGTAGGAGCTCCTACGAGCAGTACTTC.

Only a few counts were recorded for this clonotype. This could be a read error, since a much larger clone is one nucleotide away. The chain recombines TRBV27 with TRBJ2-3, with TRBD2 matching 8 bases. Germline V lookup: CDR1 MNHEY, CDR2 SMNVEV (reference sequence). The CDR3 consists of 15 residues. The DNA for the CDR3 is TGTGCCAGCAGTTTAGGGCGGGAGGCAACAGATGCGCAGTATTTT. Protein sequence: CASSLGREATDAQYF.

The genes are TRBV7-8 and TRBJ1-3, with no clear D. Deletions cut 1 base from V and 2 bases from J, with 12 bases between. In germline, CDR1 is SGHVS, CDR2 FQNEAQ. This CDR3 contains 16 residues. CDR3 nucleotide sequence: TGTGCCAGCAGCTTAGAGTCAATGGGAACTGGAAACACCATATATTTT. Translating gives CASSLESMGTGNTIYF.

The chain combines TRBV29-1 with TRBJ1-1, with D possibly being TRBD1 (6 bases). V lost 8 bases to trimming and J lost 4 bases, with 17 bases between them. CDR1 and CDR2 from the germline V gene are SQVTM and ANQGSEA. This CDR3 contains 13 residues. The CDR3 loop is CSPWGRGITEAFF. CDR3 DNA: TGCAGCCCGTGGGGCAGGGGTATCACTGAAGCTTTCTTT.

The rearrangement joins TRBV7-9 to TRBJ1-4; no clear D gene. There are 15 residues in the CDR3. V was clipped by 4 bases and J by 0 bases, with 9 bases between them. Germline assignment: CDR1 SEHNR and CDR2 FQNEAQ (reference sequence). The CDR3 DNA is TGTGCCAGCAGCTCCTTGTCTGCAACTAATGAAAAACTGTTTTTT. Residues: CASSSLSATNEKLFF.

This clonotype was detected many times. The V gene is TRBV28, the J gene TRBJ2-5; 11 nucleotides line up with TRBD2. Germline-derived CDR1 and CDR2 are MDHEN and SYDVKM. The CDR3 consists of 16 residues. The V segment lost 5 bases and the J segment 0 bases; nucleotides outside the gene matches: 5. CDR3 DNA: TGTGCCAGCAGTCAGCCGACTAGCGGGGACCAAGAGACCCAGTACTTC. Protein product: CASSQPTSGDQETQYF. Together with reference TRBV28 and TRBJ2-5, the CDR3 gives the full variable domain: DVKVTQSSRYLVKRTGEKVFLECVQDMDHENMFWYRQDPGLGLRLIYFSYDVKMKEKGDIPEGYSVSREKKERFSLILESASTNQTSMYLCASSQPTSGDQETQYFGPGTRLLVL.

This clonotype was recorded at least ten times. As DNA, the CDR3 is TGTGCCAGCAGCCGGACAGGGGGTTCCATCGGGGGCAATCAGCCCCAGCATTTT. Protein sequence: CASSRTGGSIGGNQPQHF. This chain joins TRBV3-1 and TRBJ1-5; 10 bases agree with TRBD1. Germline V gene data show CDR1 as LGHDT and CDR2 as YNNKEL (reference sequence). Trimming at V came to 4 bases and at J to 2 bases, leaving 11 bases not matched to a gene. This CDR3 spans 18 amino acids.

In this sample, this clonotype turned up many times. The chain uses TRBV6-2 or TRBV6-3 and TRBJ1-6; TRBD1 agrees at 9 bases. The germline CDR1 and CDR2 sequences are MNHEY and SVGEGT. This CDR3 spans 15 amino acids. The J segment lost 9 bases and the V segment lost 0 bases, leaving 3 bases of the junction unmatched. The CDR3 loop reads CASSYSTGGSSPLHF. The CDR3 DNA sequence: TGTGCCAGCAGTTACTCGACAGGGGGGAGTTCACCCCTCCACTTT.

Many counts were recorded for this clonotype. V usage is TRBV18 and J usage is TRBJ2-1; TRBD1 aligns across 8 bases. CDR3 length: 14 residues. Germline trimming cut 3 bases from V and 6 bases from J; bases unmatched to any gene: 4. Germline V CDR1 and CDR2: KGHSH, LQKENI. CDR3 nucleotides: TGTGCCAGCTCACCCCTCACAGGGGGCAATGAGCAGTTCTTC. Amino acids: CASSPLTGGNEQFF.

This clonotype was recorded at least ten times. This chain uses TRBV28 with TRBJ2-1; unclear D gene. The V end was cut by 7 bases, the J end by 6 bases, with 13 bases between. Germline V gene lookup returns CDR1 MDHEN and CDR2 SYDVKM. The CDR3 has 13 residues. The DNA of the CDR3 is TGTGCCAGCATTCCTAGGTCCCTCAATGAGCAGTTCTTC. Translated, it gives CASIPRSLNEQFF. The variable domain in full, with the rest retrieved from reference TRBV28 and TRBJ2-1, is DVKVTQSSRYLVKRTGEKVFLECVQDMDHENMFWYRQDPGLGLRLIYFSYDVKMKEKGDIPEGYSVSREKKERFSLILESASTNQTSMYLCASIPRSLNEQFFGPGTRLTVL.

This rearrangement joins TRBV5-1 to TRBJ2-1, with 7 bases matching TRBD1. CDR3 length equals 17 residues. Looked up from germline, CDR1 is SGHRS and CDR2 is YFSETQ. V was clipped by 1 base and J by 2 bases; unmatched bases: 9. Here the CDR3 reads CASSLLGQAAAYNEQFF. The CDR3 DNA follows: TGCGCCAGCAGCTTGCTAGGACAGGCCGCTGCCTACAATGAGCAGTTCTTC.

On this clonotype itself: A much larger clone lies one base from this, so it may be a read error. The genes are TRBV7-9 and TRBJ2-7; unclear D gene. Germline CDR1 and CDR2: SEHNR and FQNEAQ (reference sequence). CDR3 length: 11 amino acids. The V and J ends lost 2 bases and 3 bases respectively, with 2 bases between them. The DNA of the CDR3 is TGTGCCAGCAGCTTAATCTACGAGCAGTACTTC. It yields the protein CASSLIYEQYF.

In its sample, this clonotype was seen many times. The chain has TRBV9 and TRBJ2-3; maybe TRBD2 (5 bases). Germline CDR1 is SGDLS and CDR2 is YYNGEE. The length of the CDR3 is 13 residues. Trimming removed 4 bases at V and 6 bases at J, with 12 bases between. The CDR3 protein is CASSHSGEDTQYF. CDR3 coding DNA: TGTGCCAGCAGCCACAGTGGGGAGGATACGCAGTATTTT.

This clonotype has just a few counts. The chain employs TRBV19 and TRBJ2-3; no reliable D call. The CDR3 has 14 amino acids. The V gene lost 6 bases and the J gene lost 2 bases, with 12 bases spanning the gap. Per the germline V gene, CDR1 is LNHDA and CDR2 is SQIVND (reference sequence). In nucleotides, the CDR3 is TGTGCCAGTAGCACCAGGAGAGACACAGATACGCAGTATTTT. The encoded protein is CASSTRRDTDTQYF.

This clonotype has at least ten counts. The rearrangement links TRBV5-1 to TRBJ2-7; 10 bases align to TRBD2. This CDR3 is 16 amino acids long. V lost 4 bases to trimming and J lost 5 bases; unmatched junction nucleotides: 12. Germline CDR1 is SGHRS and CDR2 is YFSETQ. CDR3 nucleotides: TGCGCCAGCAGCGCCACTCTAGCGGGGGCTTTAAACGAGCAGTACTTC. Translating gives CASSATLAGALNEQYF. Filled out from reference TRBV5-1 and TRBJ2-7, the complete variable domain reads KAGVTQTPRYLIKTRGQQVTLSCSPISGHRSVSWYQQTPGQGLQFLFEYFSETQRNKGNFPGRFSGRQFSNSRSEMNVSTLELGDSALYLCASSATLAGALNEQYFGPGTRLTVT.

The chain combines TRBV15 with TRBJ1-5; D unclear. Trimming stripped 5 bases from V and 5 bases from J, with 10 bases between. Germline V gene sequence: CDR1 LNHNV, CDR2 YYDKDF (reference sequence). The CDR3 is 13 amino acids. The CDR3 sequence: CATSAEIHQPQHF. Written as DNA, the CDR3 is TGTGCCACCAGCGCCGAGATTCATCAGCCCCAGCATTTT.

Ten or more counts support this clonotype. J is TRBJ1-1 and V is TRBV5-5; no clear D gene. This CDR3 contains 14 residues. The V end lost 0 bases, the J end lost 5 bases, and 11 bases lay between the germline ends. Germline values: CDR1 SGHKS, CDR2 YYEKEE (reference sequence). CDR3 amino acids: CASSLEPGQTEAFF. The CDR3 DNA sequence: TGTGCCAGCAGCTTGGAGCCTGGGCAAACTGAAGCTTTCTTT.

This clonotype was picked up many times. CDR3 nucleotides: TGCAGCGTTGATGACTCTGGGGCCAACGTCCTGACTTTC. This translates into CSVDDSGANVLTF. The J gene is TRBJ2-6, the V gene TRBV29-1; D is uncertain. CDR1 and CDR2 from the germline V gene are SQVTM and ANQGSEA. Trimming stripped 3 bases from V and 0 bases from J, with 3 bases between. The CDR3 spans 13 residues.

This clonotype was detected only a few times. The chain recombines TRBV7-6 with TRBJ2-1, with 7 bases fitting TRBD1. V shed 1 base and J 2 bases; nucleotides not matched to a gene: 8. Germline V CDR1 and CDR2: SGHVS, FNYEAQ. There are 17 residues in the CDR3. The CDR3 region is CASSLGPGGLAYNEQFF. CDR3 coding DNA: TGTGCCAGCAGCTTAGGACCAGGGGGTCTTGCCTACAATGAGCAGTTCTTC. The variable domain in full, completed from reference TRBV7-6 and TRBJ2-1, reads GAGVSQSPRYKVTKRGQDVALRCDPISGHVSLYWYRQALGQGPEFLTYFNYEAQQDKSGLPNDRFSAERPEGSISTLTIQRTEQRDSAMYRCASSLGPGGLAYNEQFFGPGTRLTVL.

This clonotype has a count of ten or more. The chain carries TRBV19 and TRBJ1-1, with TRBD1 matching over 8 bases. The length of the CDR3 is 15 residues. Germline V gene data show CDR1 as LNHDA and CDR2 as SQIVND (reference sequence). With 3 bases clipped from V and 3 bases from J, the junction kept 6 bases outside the gene matches. This chain's CDR3 is CASSISTGVDTEAFF. As DNA, the CDR3 is TGTGCCAGTAGTATTTCGACAGGGGTAGACACTGAAGCTTTCTTT. Drawing the rest from reference TRBV19 and TRBJ1-1, the complete variable domain is DGGITQSPKYLFRKEGQNVTLSCEQNLNHDAMYWYRQDPGQGLRLIYYSQIVNDFQKGDIAEGYSVSREKKESFPLTVTSAQKNPTAFYLCASSISTGVDTEAFFGQGTRLTVV.

This clonotype was seen a few times. The J gene is TRBJ1-6, the V gene TRBV20-1, with no clear D. The V and J ends lost 5 bases and 3 bases respectively, with 20 bases between them. This CDR3 contains 17 residues. Germline CDR1 and CDR2: DFQATT and SNEGSKA (reference sequence). In DNA, the CDR3 is TGCAGTGCTTCCTGGACTGTGGATACTTTCTATAATTCACCCCTCCACTTT. Its protein is CSASWTVDTFYNSPLHF.

At least ten counts were recorded for this clonotype. This rearrangement joins TRBV19 to TRBJ1-1; D is undetermined. Trimming cost V 3 bases and J 0 bases, with 11 bases left between them. This CDR3 is 15 amino acids long. Per the germline V gene, CDR1 is LNHDA and CDR2 is SQIVND (reference sequence). The CDR3 is CASSIRAGLNTEAFF. CDR3 nucleotide sequence: TGTGCCAGTAGTATCCGGGCAGGTCTGAACACTGAAGCTTTCTTT.